Below, 20 T cell receptor beta chains from the same sample are listed, as sequenced in a study of PD-1 blockade in classical Hodgkin lymphoma. The assay was immunoSEQ multiplex PCR, and TCRdb's table has in-frame clones only and misses some. The sample has about 97,000 clones, 80% to 85% seen once; the top ten hold 9% to 15%. With no exception, relapse followed autologous stem cell transplantation in all patients, and brentuximab vedotin exposure varied. The sequencing used peripheral blood mononuclear cells (PBMCs), collected at baseline. These TCRs come from a human donor with classical Hodgkin lymphoma.

This clone occurred once. This rearrangement joins TRBV10-3 to TRBJ2-7, with 7 bases that match TRBD1. Looked up from germline, CDR1 is ENHRY and CDR2 is SYGVKD. After removal of 6 bases from V and 3 bases from J, the junction contained 5 bases not matched to a gene. The CDR3 contains 13 residues. This CDR3 reads CAISRTGVYEQYF. CDR3 sequence (DNA): TGTGCCATCAGCAGGACAGGTGTCTACGAGCAGTACTTC.

The chain couples TRBV6-1 to TRBJ1-2; tentative D call: TRBD1 (6 bases). Germline V gene sequence: CDR1 MNHNS, CDR2 SASEGT. The V gene lost 0 bases and the J gene lost 6 bases, with 14 bases spanning the gap. The CDR3 is made up of 15 amino acids. This CDR3 is CASSEARPSGDGYTF. CDR3 DNA sequence: TGTGCCAGCAGTGAAGCGAGGCCGTCAGGGGATGGCTACACCTTC.

The chain links TRBV9 to TRBJ2-7; D ambiguous. This CDR3 spans 12 amino acids. The germline V gene encodes CDR1 SGDLS and CDR2 YYNGEE. V gave up 4 bases and J gave up 0 bases, with 5 bases separating them. The CDR3 nucleotides read TGTGCCAGCAGCAGGAGCTCCTACGAGCAGTACTTC. This translates into CASSRSSYEQYF.

V gene TRBV2 combines with J gene TRBJ1-4; the D gene is possibly TRBD1 (5 bases). The germline gives CDR1 SNHLY, CDR2 FYNNEI. V lost 2 bases, J lost 7 bases, and 17 bases lay in between. The CDR3 is 16 amino acids. The CDR3 DNA reads as TGTGCCAGCAGTGAAAATCCCGCGGGGCTGGGTGAAAAACTGTTTTTT. This translates into CASSENPAGLGEKLFF.

Ten or more counts support this clone. The chain couples TRBV4-2 to TRBJ2-1; TRBD1 is a possible D gene (6 bases). Deletions cut 0 bases from V and 10 bases from J, with 10 bases between. Germline values: CDR1 LGHNA, CDR2 YNFKEQ. This CDR3 spans 13 amino acids. The CDR3 DNA sequence: TGTGCCAGCAGCCAAGACCCCGGGACAGAGCAGTTCTTC. Its translation: CASSQDPGTEQFF.

The rearrangement uses TRBV11-3 and TRBJ2-3, with D maybe TRBD2 (6 bases). V gave up 0 bases and J gave up 8 bases, with 9 bases separating them. In germline, CDR1 is SGHNT, CDR2 YENEEA. This CDR3 is 13 amino acids long. CDR3 sequence reads: CASSLDAGRTQYF. CDR3 bases: TGTGCCAGCAGCTTAGACGCGGGACGTACGCAGTATTTT. Variable domain in full (rest from reference TRBV11-3 and TRBJ2-3): EAGVVQSPRYKIIEKKQPVAFWCNPISGHNTLYWYLQNLGQGPELLIRYENEEAVDDSQLPKDRFSAERLKGVDSTLKIQPAELGDSAVYLCASSLDAGRTQYFGPGTRLTVL.

The CDR3 region has the DNA TGCAGCCCCCGACTAGCGGGAGGAGAAGAGACCCAGTACTTC. Translating it yields CSPRLAGGEETQYF. The chain has TRBV29-1 and TRBJ2-5; TRBD2 matches at 13 bases. The V segment lost 8 bases and the J segment 3 bases; nucleotides outside the gene matches: 6. CDR3 length equals 14 residues. CDR1 and CDR2 (germline): SQVTM, ANQGSEA.

As concerns this clone: One base away lies a much larger clone, so this may be a sequencing read error. CDR3 coding DNA: TGTGCCAGCAGCCGACAGGGCTACGAGCAGTACTTC. Translating gives CASSRQGYEQYF. The chain couples TRBV6-5 to TRBJ2-7; 7 positions match TRBD1. This CDR3 is 12 amino acids long. Germline CDR1 and CDR2: MNHEY and SVGAGI. V trimming: 6 bases; J trimming: 3 bases; junction bases outside the gene matches: 2.

The V gene is TRBV5-4, the J gene TRBJ1-2; perhaps TRBD1 as D (5 bases). CDR3 size: 15 residues. The V gene's germline CDR1 is SGHNT and CDR2 YYREEE (reference sequence). Trimming cost V 4 bases and J 7 bases, with 20 bases left between them. In nucleotides, the CDR3 is TGTGCCAGCAGCACCCCCCCCGGGGGACTGAGTGGCTACACCTTC. Amino acids: CASSTPPGGLSGYTF.

The rearrangement links TRBV11-2 to TRBJ2-7; D possibly corresponds to TRBD1 (6 bases). V lost 5 bases and J 5 bases, leaving 22 bases between the germline ends. This CDR3 has 16 residues. Germline-derived CDR1 and CDR2 are SGHAT and FQNNGV. Here the CDR3 reads CASSISGTTTYHEQYF. The DNA of the CDR3 is TGTGCCAGCAGCATCTCCGGGACAACCACTTATCACGAGCAGTACTTC.

This sequence joins TRBV30 and TRBJ1-1; no reliable D call. This CDR3 contains 15 residues. Germline V gives CDR1 GTSNPN, CDR2 SVGIG (reference sequence). V was trimmed by 3 bases and J by 4 bases, leaving 18 bases between them. The DNA for the CDR3 is TGTGCCTGGAGACGGAAATCGGTGAAGGGCACTGAAGCTTTCTTT. This encodes CAWRRKSVKGTEAFF.

The chain links TRBV29-1 to TRBJ1-1; possibly TRBD1 for D (6 bases). The CDR3 is 13 residues long. The germline V gene encodes CDR1 SQVTM and CDR2 ANQGSEA. V dropped 5 bases and J dropped 4 bases, with 14 bases sitting between them. CDR3 nucleotides: TGCAGCGTTTCAGGGGTGGGCAGCACTGAAGCTTTCTTT. Translating gives CSVSGVGSTEAFF.

By sample fraction, this clone is medium-sized (0.01 to 0.1%). The chain uses TRBV27 and TRBJ1-2; 8 bases are shared with TRBD1. Trimming removed 4 bases from V and 1 base from J; junction bases left unmatched: 2. From germline, CDR1 is MNHEY and CDR2 SMNVEV (reference sequence). This CDR3 comprises 14 residues. CDR3 region: CASSSTGGNYGYTF. For the CDR3, the DNA is TGTGCCAGCAGTTCCACAGGGGGTAACTATGGCTACACCTTC.

V is TRBV6-1 and J is TRBJ2-2; D gene uncertain. The V gene lost 8 bases and the J gene lost 1 base, with 14 bases spanning the gap. Germline CDR1 MNHNS, CDR2 SASEGT. The CDR3 has 15 residues. The CDR3 loop is CASSRGPGNTGELFF. The CDR3 DNA sequence: TGTGCCAGCTCCCGCGGCCCCGGGAACACCGGGGAGCTGTTTTTT.

The chain is built from TRBV7-2 and TRBJ1-5; no definite D call. Germline CDR1 reads SGHTA; CDR2 reads FQGNSA. The CDR3 covers 13 residues. Trimming took 5 bases from V and 5 from J, leaving 10 bases between them. The CDR3, as DNA: TGTGCCAGCAGCCCACGGGTAGATCAGCCCCAGCATTTT. Translating gives CASSPRVDQPQHF.

This clone came up once. The CDR3 nucleotides read TGTGCCAGCAGCAACTCCGGGCAGGGCCTCAGCGGGGAGCTGTTTTTT. This encodes CASSNSGQGLSGELFF. J is TRBJ2-2 and V is TRBV21-1; TRBD1 is the table's D call, not checked against the DNA. TRBV21-1 is termed a pseudogene. This CDR3 comprises 16 residues.

The gene calls are TRBV15 and TRBJ2-1; D is ambiguous. Germline V gene data show CDR1 as LNHNV and CDR2 as YYDKDF (reference sequence). This CDR3 contains 14 residues. V dropped 0 bases and J dropped 4 bases, with 7 bases sitting between them. The CDR3 reads CATSRDSVYNEQFF. CDR3 sequence (DNA): TGTGCCACCAGCAGAGATTCAGTGTACAATGAGCAGTTCTTC.

This chain connects TRBV30 to TRBJ2-7; 11 bases line up with TRBD2. J was trimmed by 9 bases and V by 3 bases; bases with no gene match: 10. The CDR3 totals 14 residues. CDR1 and CDR2 from the germline V gene are GTSNPN and SVGIG (reference sequence). The CDR3 loop is CAWSGTSGVLGQYF. CDR3 bases: TGTGCCTGGAGCGGGACTAGCGGAGTCCTCGGGCAGTACTTC.

The J gene is TRBJ1-6, the V gene TRBV19; D unresolved. The CDR3 is 12 residues long. The V and J ends lost 8 bases and 8 bases respectively, with 10 bases between them. Germline values: CDR1 LNHDA, CDR2 SQIVND (reference sequence). The CDR3 loop is CASGREHSPLHF. CDR3 bases: TGTGCCAGTGGGAGGGAGCATTCACCCCTCCACTTT. Full variable domain (missing parts from reference TRBV19 and TRBJ1-6): DGGITQSPKYLFRKEGQNVTLSCEQNLNHDAMYWYRQDPGQGLRLIYYSQIVNDFQKGDIAEGYSVSREKKESFPLTVTSAQKNPTAFYLCASGREHSPLHFGNGTRLTVT.

This chain links TRBV10-3 with TRBJ2-1, with 9 bases lining up with TRBD1. CDR1 ENHRY and CDR2 SYGVKD come from the germline V gene. V shed 6 bases, J shed 7 bases, and the junction held 4 bases outside the gene matches. The CDR3 covers 13 residues. CDR3 in DNA: TGTGCCATCAGGCGGACAGGGGAAAATGAGCAGTTCTTC. It codes for CAIRRTGENEQFF.